This passage covers 32 T cell receptor beta chains from one sample sequenced in a study of T cell repertoires in cytomegalovirus infection. The antigens for these receptors are not known. TCRdb re-analysed the reads in MiXCR, keeping a single row per CDR3 protein. The table has about a million distinct CDR3 sequences, more than 25% seen once. This specimen consisted of cultured CD8+ T cells from PBMCs, obtained from culture after CMV antigen stimulation. Receptors originate from a human donor in good health (CMV status not recorded). Some clones in this sample may be carry-over from other donors' samples.

This clonotype was seen a handful of times. The rearrangement joins TRBV4-1 to TRBJ2-7; TRBD2 matches at 7 bases. The CDR3 contains 15 residues. J lost 4 bases, V lost 0 bases, and 6 bases had no gene match. From germline, CDR1 is MGHRA and CDR2 YSYEKL. CDR3: CASSQEDGGGYEQYF. The CDR3 nucleotides read TGCGCCAGCAGCCAAGAGGACGGGGGAGGGTACGAGCAGTACTTC.

CDR3 sequence reads: CATSDLDLREQFF. The CDR3 nucleotides read TGTGCCACCAGTGACCTGGACCTGAGGGAGCAGTTCTTC. The chain employs TRBV24-1 and TRBJ2-1, with unresolved D. CDR1 is KGHDR, CDR2 SFDVKD, per germline. V lost 4 bases and J lost 10, with 13 bases in between. The CDR3 length is 13 residues.

In its sample, this clonotype was seen many times. The CDR3 is CASSRDSHNEKLFF. Written as DNA, the CDR3 is TGTGCCAGCAGCCGGGACAGCCATAATGAAAAACTGTTTTTT. V and J are TRBV5-4 and TRBJ1-4, with 7 nucleotides matching TRBD1. CDR1 is SGHNT, CDR2 YYREEE, per germline (reference sequence). Germline trimming cut 4 bases from V and 4 bases from J; bases unmatched to any gene: 4. This CDR3 region has 14 residues.

J is TRBJ1-5 and V is TRBV7-2, with 10 bases matching TRBD1. The germline V gene encodes CDR1 SGHTA and CDR2 FQGNSA. The trim removed 5 bases at V and 10 bases at J, leaving 20 bases unmatched. The CDR3 has 18 amino acids. CDR3: CASSLTGGGLGGISPQHF. The CDR3 region has the DNA TGTGCCAGCAGCCTGACAGGGGGCGGGCTCGGGGGCATTAGCCCCCAGCATTTT.

The gene calls are TRBV11-1 and TRBJ1-2; maybe TRBD1 (5 bases). CDR3 length: 16 amino acids. The V end lost 4 bases, the J end lost 0 bases, and 15 bases lay between the germline ends. CDR1 is SGHAT and CDR2 is FQDESV in the germline V gene (reference sequence). The CDR3 DNA reads TGTGCCAGCAGCTCCCAACAGGTGATAGCTAACTATGGCTACACCTTC. This codes for CASSSQQVIANYGYTF.

This clonotype was counted ten times or more. This rearrangement joins TRBV7-8 to TRBJ2-1; the match to TRBD2 covers 9 bases. V was clipped by 4 bases and J by 9 bases; unmatched bases: 7. Germline V lookup: CDR1 SGHVS, CDR2 FQNEAQ. This CDR3 has 14 residues. DNA for the CDR3: TGTGCCAGCAGCTGGACCGGGACTAGCCCTGAGCAGTTCTTC. It yields the protein CASSWTGTSPEQFF.

The V and J genes are TRBV7-9 and TRBJ2-1; TRBD2 agrees at 14 bases. The CDR3 runs to 15 residues. CDR1 and CDR2 (germline): SEHNR, FQNEAQ (reference sequence). With 5 bases clipped from V and 15 bases from J, the junction kept 12 bases outside the gene matches. The CDR3 loop is CASSERLAGGLEAFF. In DNA form, the CDR3 reads TGTGCCAGCAGCGAACGACTAGCGGGGGGGTTGGAGGCGTTCTTC.

This clonotype was seen only a few times. The CDR3 spells CASIREGTPPGGYTF. CDR3 coding DNA: TGTGCCAGCATCAGGGAGGGGACACCCCCTGGGGGCTACACCTTC. The gene calls are TRBV7-9 and TRBJ1-2; a possible D gene is TRBD1 (6 bases). This CDR3 is built from 15 residues. The V and J ends lost 7 bases and 8 bases respectively, with 23 bases between them. CDR1 and CDR2 (germline): SEHNR, FQNEAQ (reference sequence).

This clonotype was seen more than once but under ten times. The chain employs TRBV7-9 and TRBJ1-2; maybe TRBD1 (6 bases). This CDR3 has 14 amino acids. V was trimmed by 5 bases and J by 4 bases, leaving 14 bases between them. Germline CDR1 is SEHNR and CDR2 is FQNEAQ (reference sequence). The CDR3 reads CASSGGGTFYGYTF. DNA for the CDR3: TGTGCCAGCAGCGGGGGCGGGACATTCTATGGCTACACCTTC.

This clonotype has more than one count but fewer than ten. The V and J genes are TRBV20-1 and TRBJ2-3; 9 nucleotides align to TRBD2. CDR3 size: 15 residues. Germline V lookup: CDR1 DFQATT, CDR2 SNEGSKA (reference sequence). The V segment lost 0 bases and the J segment 9 bases; nucleotides outside the gene matches: 10. CDR3: CSARDQGRGGPTQYF. CDR3 DNA sequence: TGCAGTGCTAGAGATCAGGGGCGGGGGGGCCCCACGCAGTATTTT.

Comment on this clonotype: An end of the junction does not agree with germline; a read error may underlie this. The rearrangement links TRBV7-7 to TRBJ1-2; D might be TRBD1 (5 bases). The CDR3 consists of 16 residues. Germline V CDR1 and CDR2: SSHAT, FNYEAQ (reference sequence). The DNA of the CDR3 is TGTGCTAGCAGCCCCCGCCAGACAGTGCGTGTCTATGGCTACACCTTC. Its protein is CASSPRQTVRVYGYTF.

The chain uses TRBV20-1 and TRBJ1-1; the D is unclear. This CDR3 has 14 residues. The V end lost 0 bases, the J end lost 0 bases, and 8 bases lay between the germline ends. CDR1 is DFQATT and CDR2 is SNEGSKA in the germline V gene (reference sequence). The CDR3 here is CSARDGRLNTEAFF. The CDR3 nucleotides are TGCAGTGCTAGAGACGGCCGGTTGAACACTGAAGCTTTCTTT.

This clonotype was detected only a few times. The J gene is TRBJ2-2, the V gene TRBV12-5; either TRBD1 or TRBD2 may fit D (5 bases each). CDR3 size: 17 residues. Trimming pared 3 bases from V and 4 bases from J, leaving 18 bases between. In germline, CDR1 is LGHNT, CDR2 FRNRAP. Here the CDR3 DNA reads TGTGCTAGTGGTTTCATATCAACCGGGACCACCACCGGGGAGCTGTTTTTT. It encodes CASGFISTGTTTGELFF.

As concerns this clonotype: It may be a read error: a sequence one base away is much more abundant. V usage is TRBV10-3 and J usage is TRBJ2-3; the D is unclear. The CDR3 consists of 15 residues. Germline values: CDR1 ENHRY, CDR2 SYGVKD. In DNA, the CDR3 is TGTACCAGCTCCCAGAGTGGCCGGCACACAGATACGCAGTATTTT. Translating gives CTSSQSGRHTDTQYF.

This clonotype appeared a single time. V gene TRBV6-1 combines with J gene TRBJ2-1; D may be TRBD2 (6 bases). Germline CDR1 and CDR2: MNHNS and SASEGT. V was cut by 0 bases and J by 4 bases, with 13 bases left in between. The CDR3 is 16 amino acids. CDR3 sequence: CASSEARYGTYNEQFF. The DNA of the CDR3 is TGTGCCAGCAGTGAAGCGCGATATGGGACTTACAATGAGCAGTTCTTC.

This clonotype was detected a few times. The V gene is TRBV7-9, the J gene TRBJ2-3; unclear D gene. The CDR3 runs to 11 residues. The V and J ends lost 8 bases and 2 bases respectively, with 5 bases between them. Germline assignment: CDR1 SEHNR and CDR2 FQNEAQ (reference sequence). CDR3 sequence reads: CASEATDTQYF. The CDR3 DNA follows: TGTGCCAGCGAGGCCACAGATACGCAGTATTTT.

As concerns this clonotype: One junction end disagrees with the germline gene, perhaps due to a read error. The chain couples TRBV7-2 to TRBJ2-1, with 13 bases lining up with TRBD2. This CDR3 is built from 18 residues. Germline-derived CDR1 and CDR2 are SGHTA and FQGNSA. CDR3 amino acids: CANSSSLAGGPSYNEQFF. As DNA, the CDR3 is TGTGCCAACAGCTCATCACTAGCGGGGGGGCCATCCTACAATGAGCAGTTCTTC.

The gene calls are TRBV20-1 and TRBJ2-5, with 8 bases aligning to TRBD1. CDR1 and CDR2 from the germline V gene are DFQATT and SNEGSKA (reference sequence). V shed 6 bases, J shed 0 bases, and the junction held 12 bases outside the gene matches. This CDR3 contains 16 residues. In nucleotides, the CDR3 is TGCAGTGCCCAGGTTGACAGGGGACGCCACCAAGAGACCCAGTACTTC. Its translation: CSAQVDRGRHQETQYF.

Notes on this clonotype: This sequence may be a read error, since a much larger clone differs from it by one base. This chain connects TRBV12-3 or TRBV12-4 to TRBJ1-5, with unresolved D. V lost 6 bases and J 4 bases, leaving 16 bases between the germline ends. The CDR3 covers 15 residues. The DNA of the CDR3 is TGTGCCAGCAGCTCGGATCGGACCATGAATCAGCCCCAGCATTTT. Its protein product is CASSSDRTMNQPQHF.

This clonotype was seen many times. CDR3 in amino acids: CASSHPFEAGGKTQYF. In DNA form, the CDR3 reads TGTGCCAGCAGCCATCCCTTCGAAGCAGGGGGAAAGACCCAGTACTTC. The rearrangement links TRBV7-9 to TRBJ2-5, with TRBD1 identical over 7 bases. The CDR3 runs to 16 residues. The germline V gene encodes CDR1 SEHNR and CDR2 FQNEAQ (reference sequence). J was trimmed by 6 bases and V by 5 bases; bases with no gene match: 15.

In this sample, this clonotype turned up many times. This chain connects TRBV7-9 to TRBJ2-3; no clear D. The length of the CDR3 is 13 residues. The germline V gene has CDR1 SEHNR and CDR2 FQNEAQ (reference sequence). V lost 2 bases and J 6 bases, leaving 9 bases between the germline ends. In DNA, the CDR3 is TGTGCCAGCAGCTTACCCTCCAGCGATACGCAGTATTTT. Its protein product is CASSLPSSDTQYF.

The rearrangement links TRBV6-1 to TRBJ2-7; 9 positions agree with TRBD2. From germline, CDR1 is MNHNS and CDR2 SASEGT. The ends lost 6 bases at V and 3 bases at J; junction bases unmatched: 9. CDR3 size: 15 residues. The CDR3 DNA reads as TGTGCCAGCAGCTGGAGCGGGGGGCTTGGCTACGAGCAGTACGTC. Amino acids: CASSWSGGLGYEQYV.

This rearrangement joins TRBV23-1 to TRBJ1-3, with D maybe TRBD1 (5 bases). TRBV23-1 is known as an ORF, though its function is uncertain. Trimming stripped 0 bases from V and 0 bases from J, with 21 bases between. CDR3 length: 20 amino acids. In nucleotides, the CDR3 is TGCGCCAGCAGTCAATCCAACTGGGGCAGTGGAGTTCTCTCTGGAAACACCATATATTTT. This encodes CASSQSNWGSGVLSGNTIYF.

This clonotype occurred a few times. The chain combines TRBV7-9 with TRBJ1-1; maybe TRBD1 (6 bases). CDR1 and CDR2 (germline): SEHNR, FQNEAQ (reference sequence). The V gene lost 4 bases and the J gene lost 2 bases, with 14 bases spanning the gap. This CDR3 is 15 amino acids long. This CDR3 is CASSSKQGLNTEAFF. For the CDR3, the DNA is TGTGCCAGCAGCTCAAAACAGGGTTTAAACACTGAAGCTTTCTTT.

This clonotype was seen a few times. As DNA, the CDR3 is TGTGCCAGCAGCCCTAGGACAGGGGTAGGTCAGCCCCAGCATTTT. This encodes CASSPRTGVGQPQHF. This chain links TRBV7-8 with TRBJ1-5, with TRBD1 matching over 9 bases. The germline V gene has CDR1 SGHVS and CDR2 FQNEAQ. Trimming at V came to 5 bases and at J to 6 bases, leaving 8 bases not matched to a gene. CDR3 length: 15 residues.

The V call is TRBV28, the J call TRBJ1-4; D is undetermined. V was cut by 6 bases and J by 4 bases, with 12 bases left in between. CDR1 is MDHEN and CDR2 is SYDVKM in the germline V gene. The CDR3 length is 14 residues. In DNA, the CDR3 is TGTGCCAGCAGCGATAGGAGGGATAATGAAAAACTGTTTTTT. Its protein product is CASSDRRDNEKLFF.

The genes are TRBV6-5 and TRBJ1-2; D is unresolved. The CDR3 sequence is 15 residues long. Trimming took 0 bases from V and 7 from J, leaving 15 bases between them. Germline V lookup: CDR1 MNHEY, CDR2 SVGAGI. The CDR3 bases are TGTGCCAGCAGTTACTCTTGGCAGTCATCGCTTGGCTACACCTTC. It translates to CASSYSWQSSLGYTF.

This clonotype came up many times. The rearrangement uses TRBV7-8 and TRBJ1-2, with 7 bases aligning to TRBD1. V shed 1 base and J 6 bases; nucleotides not matched to a gene: 11. CDR3 length equals 16 residues. Looked up from germline, CDR1 is SGHVS and CDR2 is FQNEAQ. The CDR3 DNA reads as TGTGCCAGCAGCTTAGGTACGAGACAGGGAGGCAATGGCTACACCTTC. This sequence encodes CASSLGTRQGGNGYTF. The variable domain in full, completed from reference TRBV7-8 and TRBJ1-2, reads GAGVSQSPRYKVAKRGQDVALRCDPISGHVSLFWYQQALGQGPEFLTYFQNEAQLDKSGLPSDRFFAERPEGSVSTLKIQRTQQEDSAVYLCASSLGTRQGGNGYTFGSGTRLTVV.

Concerning this clonotype: Compared with germline, one end of the junction differs, possibly owing to a read error. The chain employs TRBV6-5 and TRBJ2-6; tentative D call: TRBD1 (6 bases). This CDR3 is built from 15 residues. CDR1 and CDR2 from the germline V gene are MNHEY and SVGAGI. The CDR3 coding sequence is TGTGCCAACAGTGTCGGACAGTCCGGGGCCAACGTCCTGACTTTC. Protein: CANSVGQSGANVLTF.

This clonotype was detected only a few times. The V call is TRBV4-1, the J call TRBJ1-2; 9 bases are a match to TRBD1. This CDR3 has 14 residues. Germline lookup yields CDR1 MGHRA and CDR2 YSYEKL. Trimming at V came to 5 bases and at J to 2 bases, leaving 3 bases not matched to a gene. As DNA, the CDR3 is TGCGCCAGCAGCACAGACAGGGGGAACTATGGCTACACCTTC. As protein: CASSTDRGNYGYTF.

CDR3 amino acids: CASSQETESSYEQYF. CDR3 DNA: TGCGCCAGCAGCCAAGAGACCGAGAGCTCCTACGAGCAGTACTTC. The J gene is TRBJ2-7, the V gene TRBV4-1; no firm D call. This CDR3 has 15 residues. The V gene's germline CDR1 is MGHRA and CDR2 YSYEKL. Trimming cost V 0 bases and J 0 bases, with 9 bases left between them.

The V gene is TRBV7-2, the J gene TRBJ2-5; the D is unclear. Germline V gives CDR1 SGHTA, CDR2 FQGNSA. The V and J ends lost 5 bases and 7 bases respectively, with 11 bases between them. The CDR3 extends over 12 amino acids. CDR3 coding DNA: TGTGCCAGCAGCGATGAAGTTGGGACCCAGTACTTC. This encodes CASSDEVGTQYF.